The present T cell receptor beta chain was sequenced within a study of blood T cell repertoires in COVID-19. Across the whole study: There were acute and convalescent COVID-19 samples, and they came from the United States, Italy and Spain. PBMCs, B-cell-depleted T cells, or T cells were the source of the cDNA or gDNA that made up the material.

Looked up from germline, CDR1 is LNHDA and CDR2 is SQIVND (reference sequence). Trimming stripped 3 bases from V and 1 base from J, with 6 bases between. The CDR3 has 14 amino acids. In the original processing: Estimated nucleated cell counts came from reference gene primer amplification. The table came from immunoSEQ multiplex PCR; TCRdb's copy has only in-frame clones and leaves some out. D and trimming come from the DNA, and the V and J calls and clone size come from that table. Among around 130,000 clones, 75% to 90% were seen once, and the ten largest hold about 4%. Material: peripheral blood. This clonotype originated in a woman of 80 years or more with acute or convalescent COVID-19. The chain uses TRBV19 and TRBJ2-2; D gene ambiguous. CDR3 sequence reads: CASSISRNTGELFF. The CDR3 DNA is TGTGCCAGTAGTATCTCGAGGAACACCGGGGAGCTGTTTTTT.